These 30 T cell receptor beta chains came from one sample sequenced in a study of T cell responses to AZD1222 COVID-19 vaccine. Generated by immunoSEQ multiplex PCR, the TCRdb table keeps only in-frame clones and is missing some. The data show under 110,000 clones, approximately 90% seen once. The material was peripheral blood, obtained on day 0 of AZD1222 vaccination. Source of these receptors: an adult in good health.

This clone was observed once. CDR3 residues: CASSYTVNSNQPQHF. The CDR3 coding sequence is TGTGCCAGCAGTTATACAGTGAATAGCAATCAGCCCCAGCATTTT. The chain links TRBV6-5 to TRBJ1-5; D is unresolved. V lost 3 bases and J lost 0, with 9 bases in between. Per the germline V gene, CDR1 is MNHEY and CDR2 is SVGAGI. The CDR3 contains 15 residues.

The V call is TRBV6-5, the J call TRBJ1-3, with D unresolved. V shed 4 bases and J shed 1 base, with 11 bases lying between them. The CDR3 has 15 amino acids. Germline CDR1 reads MNHEY; CDR2 reads SVGAGI. The CDR3 nucleotides are TGTGCCAGCAGTTCCCCTTACTTTTCTGGAAACACCATATATTTT. Amino acid sequence: CASSSPYFSGNTIYF.

In its sample, this clone was seen once. The rearrangement uses TRBV28 and TRBJ2-7; 8 positions match TRBD1. The CDR3 runs to 13 residues. Germline V gene data show CDR1 as MDHEN and CDR2 as SYDVKM. With V trimmed by 10 bases and J by 4 bases, 9 bases remained unmatched. The CDR3 nucleotides are TGTGCCACTTCGGACAGGGACCTTTACGAGCAGTACTTC. The encoded protein is CATSDRDLYEQYF.

This clone was found once. The rearrangement uses TRBV13 and TRBJ1-1; D not certain. V was shortened by 0 bases and J by 6 bases, with 8 bases between the two germline ends. The CDR3 totals 13 residues. Looked up from germline, CDR1 is PRHDT and CDR2 is FYEKMQ (reference sequence). CDR3 coding DNA: TGTGCCAGCAGCTTAGGCGAGGGCCCTGAAGCTTTCTTT. Translation gives CASSLGEGPEAFF.

The chain is built from TRBV30 and TRBJ1-4, with TRBD1 matching 8 bases. The CDR3 loop spans 13 amino acids. The ends lost 1 base at V and 8 bases at J; junction bases unmatched: 3. Germline V CDR1 and CDR2: GTSNPN, SVGIG (reference sequence). This chain's CDR3 is CAWSGRTGEKLFF. The DNA of the CDR3 is TGTGCCTGGAGTGGGAGGACAGGGGAAAAACTGTTTTTT.

CDR3 DNA sequence: TGTGCCAGCAGCTATTCTGGAAACACCATATATTTT. Translated, it gives CASSYSGNTIYF. V is TRBV5-4 and J is TRBJ1-3; the D is unclear. Trimming took off 3 bases at V and 1 base at J, with 2 bases between the two ends. This CDR3 contains 12 residues. Per germline, CDR1 SGHNT and CDR2 YYREEE (reference sequence).

Of note for this clone: Different DNA sequences within this sample yield the same CDR3. The V and J genes are TRBV6-1 and TRBJ1-1; D unclear. Germline lookup yields CDR1 MNHNS and CDR2 SASEGT. This CDR3 comprises 15 residues. Deletions cut 3 bases from V and 2 bases from J, with 13 bases between. CDR3 nucleotides: TGTGCCAGCAGTGACCCGGGCCACCCAAACACTGAAGCTTTCTTT. As protein: CASSDPGHPNTEAFF.

The chain joins TRBV6-5 to TRBJ2-7; 9 positions match TRBD1. The CDR3 sequence is 15 residues long. Germline V gives CDR1 MNHEY, CDR2 SVGAGI. The junction had 11 bases not matched to a gene; V was cut back by 8 bases and J by 3 bases. CDR3 residues: CASSRLDRGDYEQYF. The DNA for the CDR3 is TGTGCCAGCTCCCGATTGGACAGGGGTGACTACGAGCAGTACTTC.

The chain employs TRBV4-2 and TRBJ1-4; perhaps TRBD1 as D (6 bases). Trimming took 0 bases from V and 5 from J, leaving 10 bases between them. The germline CDR1 and CDR2 sequences are LGHNA and YNFKEQ. This CDR3 region has 15 residues. The CDR3 DNA sequence: TGTGCCAGCAGCCAAGATCAGGGGAGGAATGAAAAACTGTTTTTT. Translated: CASSQDQGRNEKLFF.

The chain has TRBV5-4 and TRBJ2-3; 12 bases align to TRBD2. CDR3 length: 17 residues. V trimming: 4 bases; J trimming: 0 bases; junction bases outside the gene matches: 6. Germline assignment: CDR1 SGHNT and CDR2 YYREEE (reference sequence). This CDR3 is CASSRLAGALSTDTQYF. For the CDR3, the DNA is TGTGCCAGCAGCAGACTAGCGGGGGCCCTTAGCACAGATACGCAGTATTTT.

The chain is built from TRBV19 and TRBJ1-2; D may be TRBD1 (6 bases). The CDR3 extends over 14 amino acids. Trimming pared 4 bases from V and 2 bases from J, leaving 11 bases between. Germline lookup yields CDR1 LNHDA and CDR2 SQIVND (reference sequence). CDR3 nucleotides: TGTGCCAGTAGTAGTAACAGGGCCAACTATGGCTACACCTTC. As protein: CASSSNRANYGYTF.

Only one count was recorded for this clone. The genes are TRBV28 and TRBJ2-2; D possibly corresponds to TRBD2 (6 bases). Trimming removed 5 bases from V and 5 bases from J, with 15 bases in between. The CDR3 is made up of 15 amino acids. Germline V gives CDR1 MDHEN, CDR2 SYDVKM. CDR3 DNA: TGTGCCAGCAGTCCCCGCCCGGGGGTAACCGGGGAGCTGTTTTTT. It translates to CASSPRPGVTGELFF.

V gene TRBV7-9 combines with J gene TRBJ2-7, with TRBD2 matching over 14 bases. Germline values: CDR1 SEHNR, CDR2 FQNEAQ (reference sequence). This CDR3 has 17 residues. V shed 5 bases, J shed 3 bases, and the junction held 9 bases outside the gene matches. The CDR3 DNA sequence: TGTGCCAGCAGCACGGGACTAGCGGGGGCGCCAGGCTACGAGCAGTACTTC. It encodes CASSTGLAGAPGYEQYF.

V usage is TRBV5-4 and J usage is TRBJ1-2, with a weak D call TRBD1 (5 bases). From germline, CDR1 is SGHNT and CDR2 YYREEE (reference sequence). V shed 3 bases and J shed 3 bases, with 12 bases lying between them. This CDR3 is built from 14 residues. CDR3 loop: CASSSPGYDYGYTF. The CDR3 DNA follows: TGTGCCAGCAGCTCCCCAGGGTACGACTATGGCTACACCTTC.

This chain links TRBV2 with TRBJ1-5; D remains ambiguous. Per germline, CDR1 SNHLY and CDR2 FYNNEI. V shed 7 bases and J shed 4 bases, with 11 bases lying between them. The CDR3 is 13 residues long. The CDR3, as DNA: TGTGCCAGCAAGTTTTCAGGTAATCAGCCCCAGCATTTT. This gives the protein CASKFSGNQPQHF.

The chain recombines TRBV2 with TRBJ1-3, with 11 bases aligning to TRBD1. V lost 5 bases and J lost 4; bases outside the gene matches: 7. The germline CDR1 and CDR2 sequences are SNHLY and FYNNEI. This CDR3 is 16 amino acids long. The CDR3 nucleotides read TGTGCCAGCAGTCTCGGACAGGGGGCTTTCGGAAACACCATATATTTT. It translates to CASSLGQGAFGNTIYF.

V and J are TRBV5-1 and TRBJ2-3; TRBD1 might be the D (5 bases). The CDR3 sequence is 14 residues long. V was trimmed by 5 bases and J by 2 bases, leaving 12 bases between them. CDR1 is SGHRS, CDR2 YFSETQ, per germline. The CDR3 DNA reads TGCGCCAGCAGTCTCACAGGCCTCACAGATACGCAGTATTTT. Translated, it gives CASSLTGLTDTQYF.

In this sample, this clone turned up once. CDR3 nucleotides: TGTGCCAGAAGCTTAGGACAGGAAGGGGTGAACACTGAAGCTTTCTTT. Its translation: CARSLGQEGVNTEAFF. V and J are TRBV5-3 and TRBJ1-1, with TRBD1 matching 7 bases. TRBV5-3 is placed among ORFs of uncertain function. Losses at the gene ends were 2 bases for V and 0 bases for J; bases not matched to a gene: 7. There are 16 residues in the CDR3.

The V gene is TRBV24-1, the J gene TRBJ1-2, with D unclear. Germline loops: CDR1 KGHDR, CDR2 SFDVKD. This CDR3 spans 13 amino acids. The germline V and J ends were trimmed by 4 bases and 4 bases, with 9 bases remaining between them. The CDR3 DNA reads as TGTGCCACCAGTGAGACACCCACCTATGGCTACACCTTC. Translating gives CATSETPTYGYTF.

The chain combines TRBV2 with TRBJ2-1; 8 bases are shared with TRBD2. The V and J ends lost 6 bases and 7 bases, in that order; junction bases with no gene match: 2. This CDR3 is built from 12 residues. In germline, CDR1 is SNHLY, CDR2 FYNNEI. The CDR3 nucleotides read TGTGCCAGCAGGGCTAGCGGGAATGAGCAGTTCTTC. This gives the protein CASRASGNEQFF.

The J gene is TRBJ2-2, the V gene TRBV10-3; D not resolved. V lost 0 bases and J lost 6, with 8 bases in between. The CDR3 totals 14 residues. Germline V gives CDR1 ENHRY, CDR2 SYGVKD. As DNA, the CDR3 is TGTGCCATCAGTGAGTCTTATTCGCCCGGGGAGCTGTTTTTT. Its translation: CAISESYSPGELFF.

The chain joins TRBV10-3 to TRBJ1-4; D unclear. Germline loops: CDR1 ENHRY, CDR2 SYGVKD. V was trimmed by 2 bases and J by 4 bases, leaving 5 bases between them. The CDR3 has 13 amino acids. This CDR3 is CAISEGFNEKLFF. In DNA, the CDR3 is TGTGCCATCAGTGAGGGGTTTAATGAAAAACTGTTTTTT.

The CDR3: CASSSRQDPRYF. CDR3 nucleotide sequence: TGTGCCAGCAGTTCCCGACAGGACCCTAGGTACTTC. V is TRBV28 and J is TRBJ2-7, with D perhaps TRBD1 (6 bases). Trimming took 4 bases from V and 12 from J, leaving 16 bases between them. The V gene's germline CDR1 is MDHEN and CDR2 SYDVKM. CDR3 length equals 12 residues.

The V gene is TRBV24-1, the J gene TRBJ1-5, with TRBD1 matching over 7 bases. The CDR3 is 15 amino acids. The V and J ends lost 3 bases and 4 bases, in that order; junction bases with no gene match: 5. Germline assignment: CDR1 KGHDR and CDR2 SFDVKD. In DNA, the CDR3 is TGTGCCACCAGTGATGCACAGGGGTTTAATCAGCCCCAGCATTTT. Its protein product is CATSDAQGFNQPQHF.

This clone was seen repeatedly, ten times or more. The chain links TRBV7-9 to TRBJ2-7, with TRBD1 identical over 12 bases. The CDR3 has 14 residues. V shed 5 bases and J 4 bases; nucleotides not matched to a gene: 3. Per the germline V gene, CDR1 is SEHNR and CDR2 is FQNEAQ (reference sequence). The CDR3: CASSPGQGAYEQYF. The CDR3 DNA sequence: TGTGCCAGCAGCCCGGGACAGGGGGCTTACGAGCAGTACTTC. The whole variable domain, filled in from reference TRBV7-9 and TRBJ2-7, reads DTGVSQNPRHKITKRGQNVTFRCDPISEHNRLYWYRQTLGQGPEFLTYFQNEAQLEKSRLLSDRFSAERPKGSFSTLEIQRTEQGDSAMYLCASSPGQGAYEQYFGPGTRLTVT.

The chain carries TRBV5-1 and TRBJ2-7; D is uncertain. Germline CDR1 and CDR2: SGHRS and YFSETQ. Trimming pared 0 bases from V and 1 base from J, leaving 5 bases between. This CDR3 is 13 amino acids long. The CDR3 loop is CASSLGYSYEQYF. The CDR3 nucleotides are TGCGCCAGCAGCTTGGGTTATTCCTACGAGCAGTACTTC. Filled out from reference TRBV5-1 and TRBJ2-7, the complete variable domain reads KAGVTQTPRYLIKTRGQQVTLSCSPISGHRSVSWYQQTPGQGLQFLFEYFSETQRNKGNFPGRFSGRQFSNSRSEMNVSTLELGDSALYLCASSLGYSYEQYFGPGTRLTVT.

The chain uses TRBV19 and TRBJ1-1; tentatively, D is TRBD1 (5 bases). Germline V gene lookup returns CDR1 LNHDA and CDR2 SQIVND (reference sequence). V gave up 7 bases and J gave up 5 bases, with 14 bases separating them. This CDR3 region has 13 residues. CDR3 bases: TGTGCCAGTATTTCATACGGGGGAACTGAAGCTTTCTTT. Translating gives CASISYGGTEAFF. Full variable domain (remainder filled in from reference TRBV19 and TRBJ1-1): DGGITQSPKYLFRKEGQNVTLSCEQNLNHDAMYWYRQDPGQGLRLIYYSQIVNDFQKGDIAEGYSVSREKKESFPLTVTSAQKNPTAFYLCASISYGGTEAFFGQGTRLTVV.

The chain links TRBV4-1 to TRBJ1-1, with no clear D. The CDR3 is 14 amino acids. Between the trimmed V and J ends, which lost 1 base and 0 bases, there was a span of 6 bases. Germline V gene data show CDR1 as MGHRA and CDR2 as YSYEKL. The CDR3 protein is CASSQGPMNTEAFF. CDR3 in DNA: TGCGCCAGCAGCCAAGGACCCATGAACACTGAAGCTTTCTTT.

About this clone itself: Different DNA sequences within this sample yield the same CDR3. As DNA, the CDR3 is TGTGCCAGCAGGGGGCGGGTCACTGAAGCTTTCTTT. Residues: CASRGRVTEAFF. The rearrangement joins TRBV28 to TRBJ1-1; D may be TRBD1 (5 bases). The germline CDR1 and CDR2 sequences are MDHEN and SYDVKM. Trimming removed 6 bases from V and 4 bases from J, with 9 bases in between. CDR3 length equals 12 residues.

The chain has TRBV29-1 and TRBJ2-5, with D unresolved. The CDR3 covers 16 residues. Germline CDR1 SQVTM, CDR2 ANQGSEA. Trimming stripped 5 bases from V and 2 bases from J, with 21 bases between. Written as DNA, the CDR3 is TGCAGCGTTCGACCCGCTACGTATTTCCTACAAGAGACCCAGTACTTC. Protein sequence: CSVRPATYFLQETQYF.